Listed below are T cell receptor beta chains from one sample, sequenced in a study of OX40 agonist ivuxolimab in advanced cancers. Sequencing was performed with immunoSEQ multiplex PCR; in TCRdb, only in-frame clones are kept and a portion is missing. The table has approximately 81,000 clones, around 83% seen once. Sequencing was performed on CD4+ or CD8+ T cells sorted from blood, taken in a trial of the OX40 agonist ivuxolimab. These receptors came from an adult with an advanced solid tumor such as melanoma, head and neck, liver or kidney cancer. CDR3s leave out the opening cysteine and the closing phenylalanine or tryptophan.

TRBJ1-2 | 12 | TRBV4-1 | ASSQDAGHYGYT
TRBJ1-5 | 12 | TRBV5-6 | ASSLGNSNQPQH
TRBJ2-1 | 13 | TRBV10-3 | AIMGAGGSYNEQF
TRBJ2-2 | 12 | TRBV10-2 | ASSDWANTGELF
TRBJ1-1 | 11 | TRBV7-2 | ASRGEPNTEAF
TRBJ1-1 | 11 | TRBV10-1 | ASSSTSGTEAF
TRBJ1-6 | 10 | TRBV19 | ASSHVNSPLH
TRBJ2-1 | 10 | TRBV19 | ASRREVDEQF
TRBJ2-7 | 9 | TRBV2 | ASQQGYEQY
TRBJ1-5 | 14 | TRBV10-3 | AISESVFGTNQPQH
TRBJ1-1 | 11 | TRBV18 | ASSRQGNTEAF
TRBJ2-3 | 13 | TRBV6-4 | ASSDPGGHTDTQY
TRBJ2-3 | 13 | TRBV7-6 | ASSFYSGRTDTQY
TRBJ2-1 | 15 | TRBV15 | ATSRDRSWGFYNEQF
TRBJ1-5 | 10 | TRBV12-5 | ASSPGNQPQH
TRBJ2-1 | 14 | TRBV9 | ASSVVGAGAANEQF
TRBJ2-5 | 14 | TRBV19 | ASSLGTSGGQETQY